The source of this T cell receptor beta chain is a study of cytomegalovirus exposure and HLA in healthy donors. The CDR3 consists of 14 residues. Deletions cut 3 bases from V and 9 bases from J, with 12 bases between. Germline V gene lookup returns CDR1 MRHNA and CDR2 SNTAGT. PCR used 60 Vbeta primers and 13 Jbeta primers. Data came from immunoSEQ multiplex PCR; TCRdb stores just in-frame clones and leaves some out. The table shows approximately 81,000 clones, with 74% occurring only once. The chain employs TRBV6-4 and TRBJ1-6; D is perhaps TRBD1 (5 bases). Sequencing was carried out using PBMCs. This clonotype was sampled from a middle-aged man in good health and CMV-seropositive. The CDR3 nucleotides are TGTGCCAGCAGTGAGGCAGGGTTGGCTTCACCCCTCCACTTT. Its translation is CASSEAGLASPLHF.